These 21 T cell receptor beta chains share one sample of origin, sequenced in a study of CD8+ T cells in alopecia areata. Extracted RNA was reverse transcribed, and the resulting cDNA served as sequencing template. Data came from immunoSEQ multiplex PCR; TCRdb stores just in-frame clones and leaves some out. Among 90,000 to 150,000 clones listed, 35% to 45% were seen once. What was sequenced was CD4+ T cells sorted from blood. These receptors were collected from a human donor with alopecia areata.

In its sample, this clone was seen a few times. The V gene is TRBV2, the J gene TRBJ2-7, with 12 bases matching TRBD2. CDR1 is SNHLY, CDR2 FYNNEI, per germline. V trimming: 6 bases; J trimming: 12 bases; junction bases outside the gene matches: 15. The CDR3 sequence is 15 residues long. The DNA of the CDR3 is TGTGCCAGCAGCCTCGCTCTAGCGGGGGGGTCGCGGCCGTACTTC. Translated: CASSLALAGGSRPYF.

This clone was seen only once. The rearrangement uses TRBV6-5 and TRBJ2-1; 9 bases are shared with TRBD1. The V gene end was trimmed by 4 bases and the J gene end by 2 bases; junction bases not matched to a gene: 3. The CDR3 covers 15 residues. Germline V gives CDR1 MNHEY, CDR2 SVGAGI. CDR3 sequence: CASSSRTGAYNEQFF. The CDR3 DNA sequence: TGTGCCAGCAGTTCCCGGACAGGGGCCTACAATGAGCAGTTCTTC.

This clone occurred a few times. The same CDR3 is also encoded by other DNA sequences in this sample. This chain's CDR3 is CSVAQGNMNTEAFF. The CDR3 region has the DNA TGCAGCGTTGCTCAGGGGAACATGAACACTGAAGCTTTCTTT. The chain links TRBV29-1 to TRBJ1-1, with a weak D call TRBD1 (6 bases). Germline assignment: CDR1 SQVTM and CDR2 ANQGSEA. This CDR3 comprises 14 residues. Deletions cut 4 bases from V and 0 bases from J, with 12 bases between.

The chain is built from TRBV30 and TRBJ2-7; a weak D match, TRBD2 (5 bases). The V end was cut by 4 bases, the J end by 2 bases, with 12 bases between. Germline lookup yields CDR1 GTSNPN and CDR2 SVGIG (reference sequence). The CDR3 runs 13 residues. The CDR3 DNA reads as TGTGCCTGGAAGGTGGGAGCCACCTACGAGCAGTACTTC. Translating it yields CAWKVGATYEQYF.

This clone was recorded a few times. This rearrangement joins TRBV30 to TRBJ2-2; maybe TRBD2 (6 bases). With 2 bases removed from V and 4 bases from J, the gap between germline ends came to 11 bases. The length of the CDR3 is 14 residues. The germline V gene has CDR1 GTSNPN and CDR2 SVGIG (reference sequence). CDR3 residues: CAWSWGRSTGELFF. In DNA form, the CDR3 reads TGTGCCTGGAGTTGGGGGAGGTCCACCGGGGAGCTGTTTTTT. Full variable domain (rest looked up from reference TRBV30 and TRBJ2-2): SQTIHQWPATLVQPVGSPLSLECTVEGTSNPNLYWYRQAAGRGLQLLFYSVGIGQISSEVPQNLSASRPQDRQFILSSKKLLLSDSGFYLCAWSWGRSTGELFFGEGSRLTVL.

The rearrangement links TRBV2 to TRBJ2-3; 8 positions match TRBD2. V was pared by 3 bases and J by 3 bases, with 5 bases of the junction left unmatched. This CDR3 contains 15 residues. CDR1 and CDR2 from the germline V gene are SNHLY and FYNNEI. CDR3 coding DNA: TGTGCCAGCAGTGAGGTGGGACTAGTAACAGATACGCAGTATTTT. As protein: CASSEVGLVTDTQYF.

The sample holds one count of this clone. The gene calls are TRBV29-1 and TRBJ2-1, with TRBD2 identical over 11 bases. Germline V gene sequence: CDR1 SQVTM, CDR2 ANQGSEA. The CDR3 contains 14 residues. Losses at the gene ends were 6 bases for V and 8 bases for J; bases not matched to a gene: 9. CDR3 region: CSVSRLAGGYEQFF. Here the CDR3 DNA reads TGCAGCGTCTCCCGTCTAGCGGGGGGCTATGAGCAGTTCTTC.

The gene calls are TRBV7-2 and TRBJ2-7, with 9 positions matching TRBD1. The V gene's germline CDR1 is SGHTA and CDR2 FQGNSA. Trimming took 5 bases from V and 5 from J; bases not matched to a gene: 7. This CDR3 comprises 14 residues. This CDR3 is CASSASRQGDEQYF. The CDR3 nucleotides are TGTGCCAGCAGCGCGTCTCGACAGGGGGACGAGCAGTACTTC.

In nucleotides, the CDR3 is TGCAGTGCTAGCAGAGCGGGCGAGCAGTACTTC. Encoded protein: CSASRAGEQYF. The V gene is TRBV20-1, the J gene TRBJ2-7; D is possibly TRBD2 (6 bases). The germline V gene encodes CDR1 DFQATT and CDR2 SNEGSKA (reference sequence). The CDR3 contains 11 residues. V was pared by 3 bases and J by 6 bases, with 9 bases between.

The rearrangement links TRBV2 to TRBJ2-5; TRBD2 matches 8 bases. CDR3 length equals 13 residues. Unmatched junction bases numbered 4, after V lost 5 bases and J lost 5 bases. Germline values: CDR1 SNHLY, CDR2 FYNNEI. The DNA of the CDR3 is TGTGCCAGCAGTCGCGGGGGGCCGGAGACCCAGTACTTC. This translates into CASSRGGPETQYF. Drawing the rest from reference TRBV2 and TRBJ2-5, the complete variable domain is EPEVTQTPSHQVTQMGQEVILRCVPISNHLYFYWYRQILGQKVEFLVSFYNNEISEKSEIFDDQFSVERPDGSNFTLKIRSTKLEDSAMYFCASSRGGPETQYFGPGTRLLVL.

V gene TRBV30 combines with J gene TRBJ1-5; D remains unclear. From germline, CDR1 is GTSNPN and CDR2 SVGIG (reference sequence). This CDR3 comprises 12 residues. V was clipped by 3 bases and J by 4 bases, with 7 bases between them. CDR3 DNA: TGTGCCTGGAGCCGCCAGAATCAGCCCCAGCATTTT. Protein sequence: CAWSRQNQPQHF.

This clone was counted between two and nine times. The gene calls are TRBV7-2 and TRBJ2-7; D remains unclear. The CDR3 runs to 15 residues. V was shortened by 1 base and J by 0 bases, with 10 bases between the two germline ends. Germline values: CDR1 SGHTA, CDR2 FQGNSA. The CDR3 reads CASSLGSDPSYEQYF. The CDR3 DNA sequence: TGTGCCAGCAGCTTAGGATCGGATCCCTCCTACGAGCAGTACTTC.

The chain employs TRBV29-1 and TRBJ2-3; D is unresolved. CDR1 is SQVTM and CDR2 is ANQGSEA in the germline V gene. V shed 4 bases and J shed 2 bases, with 10 bases lying between them. The CDR3 sequence is 13 residues long. The DNA of the CDR3 is TGCAGCGTTGTTCGGGCGTACACAGATACGCAGTATTTT. It yields the protein CSVVRAYTDTQYF.

The J gene is TRBJ2-1, the V gene TRBV14; D call uncertain. This CDR3 is built from 17 residues. V was shortened by 3 bases and J by 0 bases, with 15 bases between the two germline ends. Germline V gene lookup returns CDR1 SGHDN and CDR2 FVKESK. The chain's CDR3 is CASSHNRSFSSYNEQFF. CDR3 sequence (DNA): TGTGCCAGCAGCCATAACAGAAGCTTTAGCTCCTACAATGAGCAGTTCTTC.

A few counts support this clone. The J gene is TRBJ2-2, the V gene TRBV4-1; D is unresolved. The CDR3 sequence is 14 residues long. Germline V lookup: CDR1 MGHRA, CDR2 YSYEKL. Deletions cut 3 bases from V and 4 bases from J, with 9 bases between. CDR3 residues: CASSHGWGTGELFF. CDR3 coding DNA: TGCGCCAGCAGCCACGGATGGGGCACCGGGGAGCTGTTTTTT.

In its sample, this clone was seen a few times. This chain connects TRBV5-1 to TRBJ2-7; 7 bases match TRBD2. V lost 7 bases and J lost 3; bases outside the gene matches: 1. CDR3 length: 11 amino acids. The V gene's germline CDR1 is SGHRS and CDR2 YFSETQ. CDR3 amino acids: CASGEGYEQYF. CDR3 DNA sequence: TGCGCCAGCGGGGAGGGCTACGAGCAGTACTTC.

The chain carries TRBV29-1 and TRBJ2-7; TRBD1 agrees at 12 bases. Unmatched junction bases numbered 8, after V lost 3 bases and J lost 8 bases. Looked up from germline, CDR1 is SQVTM and CDR2 is ANQGSEA. The CDR3 runs 14 residues. The CDR3 loop is CSVDFRGQGAKQYF. DNA for the CDR3: TGCAGCGTTGACTTCCGGGGACAGGGGGCGAAGCAGTACTTC.

In this sample, this clone turned up a few times. V usage is TRBV29-1 and J usage is TRBJ2-3, with 12 nucleotides matching TRBD1. This CDR3 is built from 14 residues. After removal of 6 bases from V and 5 bases from J, the junction contained 6 bases not matched to a gene. Germline V lookup: CDR1 SQVTM, CDR2 ANQGSEA. In DNA form, the CDR3 reads TGCAGCGTCCGGGACAGGGGGCGGGTAGATACGCAGTATTTT. This sequence encodes CSVRDRGRVDTQYF.

The rearrangement uses TRBV28 and TRBJ2-7; TRBD1 aligns across 8 bases. This CDR3 is built from 13 residues. Trimming removed 6 bases from V and 4 bases from J; junction bases left unmatched: 5. The germline V gene has CDR1 MDHEN and CDR2 SYDVKM. The DNA for the CDR3 is TGTGCCAGCAGATCGGGACAGGATTACGAGCAGTACTTC. It is translated as CASRSGQDYEQYF.

This clone was picked up a small number of times. This chain links TRBV28 with TRBJ2-5; TRBD1 agrees at 9 bases. From germline, CDR1 is MDHEN and CDR2 SYDVKM. The trim removed 4 bases at V and 7 bases at J, leaving 4 bases unmatched. This CDR3 is 13 amino acids long. Here the CDR3 reads CASSSGTGWTQYF. The CDR3 nucleotides are TGTGCCAGCAGTTCCGGGACAGGGTGGACCCAGTACTTC.

In its sample, this clone was seen many times. This chain links TRBV18 with TRBJ2-3, with a tentative D call TRBD1 (6 bases). CDR3 size: 12 residues. The V end lost 5 bases, the J end lost 6 bases, and 9 bases lay between the germline ends. CDR1 is KGHSH and CDR2 is LQKENI in the germline V gene. In DNA form, the CDR3 reads TGTGCCAGCTCAACTGGACAGGATACGCAGTATTTT. Amino acid sequence: CASSTGQDTQYF.